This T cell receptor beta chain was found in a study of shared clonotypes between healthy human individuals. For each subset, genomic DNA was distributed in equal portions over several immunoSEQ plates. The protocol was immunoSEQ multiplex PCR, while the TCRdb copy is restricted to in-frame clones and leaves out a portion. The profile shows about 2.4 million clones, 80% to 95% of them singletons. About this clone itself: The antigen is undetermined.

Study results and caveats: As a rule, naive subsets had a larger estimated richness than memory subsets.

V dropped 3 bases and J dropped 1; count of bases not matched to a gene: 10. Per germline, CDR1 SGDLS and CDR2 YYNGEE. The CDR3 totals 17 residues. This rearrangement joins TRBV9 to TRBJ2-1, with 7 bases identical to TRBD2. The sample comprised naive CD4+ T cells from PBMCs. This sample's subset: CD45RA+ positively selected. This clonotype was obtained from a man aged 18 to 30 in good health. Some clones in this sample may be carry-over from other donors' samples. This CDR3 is CASSALGGGSSYNEQFF. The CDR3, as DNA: TGTGCCAGCAGCGCACTCGGTGGCGGGAGTTCCTACAATGAGCAGTTCTTC.